This entry lists 30 T cell receptor beta chains sequenced from one sample in a study of PD-1 blockade in classical Hodgkin lymphoma. Brentuximab vedotin exposure varied, and every patient relapsed after autologous stem cell transplantation. The table came from immunoSEQ multiplex PCR; TCRdb's copy has only in-frame clones and leaves some out. The sample shows tens of thousands of clones, around 90% of them seen only once. The source was peripheral blood mononuclear cells (PBMCs), collected at baseline. The receptors originated from a human donor with classical Hodgkin lymphoma.

The chain recombines TRBV7-9 with TRBJ2-6, with D unresolved. Trimming left V 5 bases short and J 12 bases short, with 17 bases between. This CDR3 region has 14 residues. Germline V gene lookup returns CDR1 SEHNR and CDR2 FQNEAQ (reference sequence). DNA for the CDR3: TGTGCCAGCAGCATAGGGCAGATTCCAAGCGTCCTGACTTTC. Translation: CASSIGQIPSVLTF.

The chain is built from TRBV4-1 and TRBJ1-2, with D unresolved. CDR1 is MGHRA and CDR2 is YSYEKL in the germline V gene. V lost 1 base to trimming and J lost 2 bases, with 8 bases between them. The CDR3 is 14 residues long. CDR3 sequence: CASSQGWRNYGYTF. In DNA, the CDR3 is TGCGCCAGCAGCCAAGGATGGCGAAACTATGGCTACACCTTC.

The J gene is TRBJ1-4, the V gene TRBV6-5, with D tentatively TRBD1 (6 bases). The CDR3 is made up of 14 amino acids. CDR1 is MNHEY and CDR2 is SVGAGI in the germline V gene. The V end was cut by 6 bases, the J end by 5 bases, with 13 bases between. CDR3 sequence (DNA): TGTGCCAGCAGCTCGGGACAACTGAATGAAAAACTGTTTTTT. Translation gives CASSSGQLNEKLFF.

This clone has a handful of counts. This chain connects TRBV6-6 to TRBJ2-7; D is possibly TRBD1 (5 bases). The CDR3 runs 15 residues. V lost 0 bases and J 4 bases, leaving 13 bases between the germline ends. Germline V lookup: CDR1 MNHNY, CDR2 SVGAGI (reference sequence). DNA for the CDR3: TGTGCCAGCAGTTACTCGCCCAGGGAAGTATACGAGCAGTACTTC. The encoded protein is CASSYSPREVYEQYF.

This chain links TRBV14 with TRBJ2-5; no clear D gene. The V gene's germline CDR1 is SGHDN and CDR2 FVKESK. V was pared by 0 bases and J by 9 bases, with 20 bases between. The CDR3 is 16 residues long. In nucleotides, the CDR3 is TGTGCCAGCAGCCAAGAAGGCGGCAGAGTCTACGGGTCCCAGTACTTC. Its protein is CASSQEGGRVYGSQYF.

This clone occurred once. The chain combines TRBV27 with TRBJ2-5, with 9 bases matching TRBD1. The CDR3 covers 17 residues. Germline values: CDR1 MNHEY, CDR2 SMNVEV (reference sequence). Losses at the gene ends were 2 bases for V and 5 bases for J; bases not matched to a gene: 12. The CDR3 spells CASSLRTRDRAGETQYF. DNA of the CDR3: TGTGCCAGCAGTTTACGGACACGGGACAGGGCAGGGGAGACCCAGTACTTC.

This chain uses TRBV19 with TRBJ2-2; perhaps TRBD2 as D (5 bases). From germline, CDR1 is LNHDA and CDR2 SQIVND (reference sequence). The CDR3 has 14 amino acids. V shed 3 bases and J shed 5 bases, with 10 bases lying between them. For the CDR3, the DNA is TGTGCCAGTAGTATCAGGAGCGGTACCGGGGAGCTGTTTTTT. It is translated as CASSIRSGTGELFF. Filled out from reference TRBV19 and TRBJ2-2, the complete variable domain reads DGGITQSPKYLFRKEGQNVTLSCEQNLNHDAMYWYRQDPGQGLRLIYYSQIVNDFQKGDIAEGYSVSREKKESFPLTVTSAQKNPTAFYLCASSIRSGTGELFFGEGSRLTVL.

V and J are TRBV7-9 and TRBJ1-5, with 7 bases fitting TRBD1. The CDR3 is 17 amino acids. Trimming took 4 bases from V and 0 from J; bases not matched to a gene: 9. Looked up from germline, CDR1 is SEHNR and CDR2 is FQNEAQ (reference sequence). In DNA, the CDR3 is TGTGCCAGCAGCTCCGGGACAGAGGACTATAGCAATCAGCCCCAGCATTTT. Residues: CASSSGTEDYSNQPQHF.

This chain links TRBV4-2 with TRBJ1-2; maybe TRBD1 (6 bases). V was shortened by 0 bases and J by 4 bases, with 9 bases between the two germline ends. The CDR3 covers 14 residues. Germline CDR1 reads LGHNA; CDR2 reads YNFKEQ. The CDR3 DNA reads TGTGCCAGCAGCCAAGAGGGCAGGGGCTATGGCTACACCTTC. Amino acids: CASSQEGRGYGYTF.

The V call is TRBV6-1, the J call TRBJ2-7, with a possible D match to TRBD1 (6 bases). This CDR3 has 14 residues. Germline loops: CDR1 MNHNS, CDR2 SASEGT. Trimming pared 2 bases from V and 6 bases from J, leaving 14 bases between. The CDR3, as DNA: TGTGCCAGCAGTGAAAGGGCGTTGGGGGCCGAGCAGTACTTC. Encoded protein: CASSERALGAEQYF.

The DNA for the CDR3 is TGTGCCAGCAGCTTATACGGGACAGGGAACCCCTATGGCTACACCTTC. This sequence encodes CASSLYGTGNPYGYTF. The rearrangement uses TRBV7-2 and TRBJ1-2, with 9 nucleotides matching TRBD1. The germline CDR1 and CDR2 sequences are SGHTA and FQGNSA. The CDR3 loop spans 16 amino acids. J gave up 4 bases and V 2 bases, and 8 bases lay outside the gene matches.

This clone was observed a few times. The chain carries TRBV4-2 and TRBJ1-5, with D unclear. There are 12 residues in the CDR3. The germline V gene encodes CDR1 LGHNA and CDR2 YNFKEQ. V gave up 0 bases and J gave up 6 bases, with 3 bases separating them. CDR3 amino acids: CASSQDGQPQHF. In DNA, the CDR3 is TGTGCCAGCAGCCAAGATGGTCAGCCCCAGCATTTT.

The chain joins TRBV28 to TRBJ1-5; D is undetermined. Germline assignment: CDR1 MDHEN and CDR2 SYDVKM. V shed 3 bases and J shed 1 base, with 22 bases lying between them. CDR3 length: 19 residues. The CDR3 region has the DNA TGTGCCAGCAGTTTCATCCCGCCGCGGAGGGAAGGAAGCAATCAGCCCCAGCATTTT. It translates to CASSFIPPRREGSNQPQHF.

The rearrangement uses TRBV7-6 and TRBJ2-7; the D is unclear. V lost 5 bases, J lost 4 bases, and 12 bases lay in between. Germline V gives CDR1 SGHVS, CDR2 FNYEAQ. This CDR3 has 13 amino acids. The CDR3 bases are TGTGCCAGCAGCCCCCGGCCTCATTACGAGCAGTACTTC. Translated, it gives CASSPRPHYEQYF. The full variable domain, completed using reference TRBV7-6 and TRBJ2-7, is GAGVSQSPRYKVTKRGQDVALRCDPISGHVSLYWYRQALGQGPEFLTYFNYEAQQDKSGLPNDRFSAERPEGSISTLTIQRTEQRDSAMYRCASSPRPHYEQYFGPGTRLTVT.

The chain combines TRBV18 with TRBJ1-5; 7 bases fit TRBD1. Looked up from germline, CDR1 is KGHSH and CDR2 is LQKENI. The CDR3 loop spans 14 amino acids. The J segment lost 6 bases and the V segment lost 4 bases, leaving 6 bases of the junction unmatched. In DNA form, the CDR3 reads TGTGCCAGCTCACGAGGGGGCGCGGGTCAGCCCCAGCATTTT. Translation: CASSRGGAGQPQHF.

To note about this clone: Compared with germline, one end of the junction differs, possibly owing to a read error. This chain uses TRBV4-1 with TRBJ2-5; D not certain. This CDR3 is built from 10 residues. CDR1 and CDR2 (germline): MGHRA, YSYEKL. The CDR3 reads CASTQETQYF. The CDR3, as DNA: TGCGCCAGCACCCAAGAGACCCAGTACTTC.

This clone was seen only once. The rearrangement joins TRBV2 to TRBJ2-3, with 8 nucleotides matching TRBD2. Germline V CDR1 and CDR2: SNHLY, FYNNEI. CDR3 length equals 15 residues. The V segment lost 2 bases and the J segment 7 bases; nucleotides outside the gene matches: 8. The CDR3 nucleotides read TGTGCCAGCAGTGAAATCGGGAGGGACCTTAATACGCAGTATTTT. Its translation is CASSEIGRDLNTQYF. The variable domain in full, completed from reference TRBV2 and TRBJ2-3, reads EPEVTQTPSHQVTQMGQEVILRCVPISNHLYFYWYRQILGQKVEFLVSFYNNEISEKSEIFDDQFSVERPDGSNFTLKIRSTKLEDSAMYFCASSEIGRDLNTQYFGPGTRLTVL.

The rearrangement links TRBV18 to TRBJ1-3, with D unresolved. The CDR3 contains 15 residues. The germline gives CDR1 KGHSH, CDR2 LQKENI. V was shortened by 3 bases and J by 3 bases, with 12 bases between the two germline ends. CDR3 coding DNA: TGTGCCAGCTCACCGCCAACGACCGGTGGAAACACCATATATTTT. Protein product: CASSPPTTGGNTIYF.

The V gene is TRBV6-5, the J gene TRBJ2-3; 10 nucleotides line up with TRBD2. Germline V gene lookup returns CDR1 MNHEY and CDR2 SVGAGI. The CDR3 has 13 amino acids. The CDR3 bases are TGTGTGACTGGACTAGCGGTAACAGATACGCAGTATTTT. It translates to CVTGLAVTDTQYF.

The chain recombines TRBV7-2 with TRBJ2-7, with D hard to call. CDR1 is SGHTA, CDR2 FQGNSA, per germline. With 3 bases removed from V and 3 bases from J, the gap between germline ends came to 9 bases. CDR3 size: 13 residues. CDR3 nucleotides: TGTGCCAGCAGCTTGGGCAGGAGCTACGAGCAGTACTTC. It encodes CASSLGRSYEQYF. The full variable domain, with the rest looked up from reference TRBV7-2 and TRBJ2-7, is GAGVSQSPSNKVTEKGKDVELRCDPISGHTALYWYRQSLGQGLEFLIYFQGNSAPDKSGLPSDRFSAERTGGSVSTLTIQRTQQEDSAVYLCASSLGRSYEQYFGPGTRLTVT.

The chain recombines TRBV19 with TRBJ2-7; 8 positions match TRBD1. This CDR3 region has 15 residues. With 3 bases clipped from V and 2 bases from J, the junction kept 6 bases outside the gene matches. From germline, CDR1 is LNHDA and CDR2 SQIVND (reference sequence). CDR3 coding DNA: TGTGCCAGTAGTATGGCCCAGGGGGCGACCTACGAGCAGTACTTC. It specifies CASSMAQGATYEQYF.

This chain connects TRBV6-5 to TRBJ1-4, with 7 bases identical to TRBD1. Per germline, CDR1 MNHEY and CDR2 SVGAGI. V lost 2 bases, J lost 11 bases, and 8 bases stayed unmatched. The CDR3 runs 14 residues. DNA of the CDR3: TGTGCCAGCAGTTACCAGGTTCCGACAGGGAAACTGTTTTTT. As protein: CASSYQVPTGKLFF.

The chain carries TRBV14 and TRBJ2-1; possibly TRBD2 for D (5 bases). In germline, CDR1 is SGHDN, CDR2 FVKESK. The CDR3 runs to 18 residues. The V end was cut by 0 bases, the J end by 0 bases, with 15 bases between. The CDR3 sequence is CASSQDRLAQSSYNEQFF. The CDR3 DNA sequence: TGTGCCAGCAGCCAAGATAGGCTAGCCCAAAGCTCCTACAATGAGCAGTTCTTC.

J is TRBJ1-3 and V is TRBV19; the D is unclear. The CDR3 length is 18 residues. Trimming removed 10 bases at V and 0 bases at J, with 25 bases between. From germline, CDR1 is LNHDA and CDR2 SQIVND (reference sequence). The CDR3 DNA sequence: TGTGCCACGATTGACGGCGGCCTAGATCCATACTCTGGAAACACCATATATTTT. It encodes CATIDGGLDPYSGNTIYF.

This chain uses TRBV15 with TRBJ1-4, with D perhaps TRBD1 (5 bases). Trimming stripped 5 bases from V and 2 bases from J, with 9 bases between. Germline CDR1 and CDR2: LNHNV and YYDKDF (reference sequence). This CDR3 is built from 14 residues. DNA of the CDR3: TGTGCCACCAGCGGGGCAGTGACTAATGAAAAACTGTTTTTT. Translated, it gives CATSGAVTNEKLFF. Based on the CDR3 plus reference TRBV15 and TRBJ1-4, the full variable domain is DAMVIQNPRYQVTQFGKPVTLSCSQTLNHNVMYWYQQKSSQAPKLLFHYYDKDFNNEADTPDNFQSRRPNTSFCFLDIRSPGLGDTAMYLCATSGAVTNEKLFFGSGTQLSVL.

The genes are TRBV19 and TRBJ2-7; the D is unclear. This CDR3 spans 13 amino acids. Germline CDR1 and CDR2: LNHDA and SQIVND (reference sequence). V gave up 2 bases and J gave up 5 bases, with 10 bases separating them. The CDR3 is CASSIRPEHEQYF. In DNA, the CDR3 is TGTGCCAGTAGTATACGGCCCGAACACGAGCAGTACTTC.

The chain employs TRBV5-4 and TRBJ2-1, with D perhaps matching TRBD1 or TRBD2 (6 bases each). The germline V gene encodes CDR1 SGHNT and CDR2 YYREEE (reference sequence). The germline V and J ends were trimmed by 0 bases and 4 bases, with 11 bases remaining between them. The CDR3 consists of 15 residues. The CDR3 DNA sequence: TGTGCCAGCAGCTTGGGGGCGGGGACATACAATGAGCAGTTCTTC. This encodes CASSLGAGTYNEQFF.

The rearrangement uses TRBV27 and TRBJ2-2; weak D call: TRBD1 (8 bases). V lost 7 bases and J lost 7, with 19 bases in between. This CDR3 is built from 15 residues. Germline CDR1 reads MNHEY; CDR2 reads SMNVEV (reference sequence). CDR3 bases: TGTGCCAGCACCACAGGGGGGGTGAGGGGCGGGGAGCTGTTTTTT. As protein: CASTTGGVRGGELFF.

This clone was counted a single time. This sequence joins TRBV19 and TRBJ2-4; 8 bases fit TRBD2. Germline V lookup: CDR1 LNHDA, CDR2 SQIVND (reference sequence). Trimming took 7 bases from V and 0 from J; bases not matched to a gene: 11. CDR3 size: 17 residues. CDR3 coding DNA: TGTGCCAGTACCCCGGGTAGCGGGACGGTAGCCAAAAACATTCAGTACTTC. Translating it yields CASTPGSGTVAKNIQYF.

V gene TRBV28 combines with J gene TRBJ2-5; 9 positions agree with TRBD2. Trimming cost V 1 base and J 5 bases; bases outside gene matches: 5. The CDR3 contains 15 residues. CDR1 is MDHEN and CDR2 is SYDVKM in the germline V gene. The CDR3 spells CASSLLAGVGETQYF. In DNA, the CDR3 is TGTGCCAGCAGTTTATTAGCGGGAGTAGGGGAGACCCAGTACTTC.